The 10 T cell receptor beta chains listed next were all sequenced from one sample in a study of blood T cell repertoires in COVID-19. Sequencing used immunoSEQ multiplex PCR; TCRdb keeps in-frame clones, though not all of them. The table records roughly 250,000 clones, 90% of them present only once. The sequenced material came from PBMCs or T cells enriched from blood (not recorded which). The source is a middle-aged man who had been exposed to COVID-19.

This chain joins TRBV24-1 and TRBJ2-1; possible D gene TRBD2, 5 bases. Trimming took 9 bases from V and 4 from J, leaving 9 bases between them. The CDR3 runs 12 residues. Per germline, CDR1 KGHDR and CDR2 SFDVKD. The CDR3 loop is CATGTSYNEQFF. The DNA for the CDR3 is TGTGCCACCGGAACTAGTTACAATGAGCAGTTCTTC.

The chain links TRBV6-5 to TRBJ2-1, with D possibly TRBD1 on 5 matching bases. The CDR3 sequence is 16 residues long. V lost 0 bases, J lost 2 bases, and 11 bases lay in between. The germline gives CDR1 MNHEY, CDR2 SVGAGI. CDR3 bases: TGTGCCAGCAGTTACTCGGACAACAGACCCTACAATGAGCAGTTCTTC. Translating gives CASSYSDNRPYNEQFF.

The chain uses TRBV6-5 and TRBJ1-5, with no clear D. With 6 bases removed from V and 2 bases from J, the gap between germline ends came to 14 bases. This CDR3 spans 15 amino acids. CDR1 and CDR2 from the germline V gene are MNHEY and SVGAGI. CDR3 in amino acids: CASSSSVFRNQPQHF. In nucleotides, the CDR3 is TGTGCCAGCAGCTCGTCAGTTTTCCGCAATCAGCCCCAGCATTTT.

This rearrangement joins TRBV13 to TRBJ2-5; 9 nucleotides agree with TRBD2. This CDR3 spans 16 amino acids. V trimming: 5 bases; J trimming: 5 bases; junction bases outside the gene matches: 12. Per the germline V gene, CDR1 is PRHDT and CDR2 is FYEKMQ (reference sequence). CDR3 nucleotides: TGTGCCAGCAGCGGAGGGGCGGGGGGGCCCGTGGAGACCCAGTACTTC. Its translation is CASSGGAGGPVETQYF. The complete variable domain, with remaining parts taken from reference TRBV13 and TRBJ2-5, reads AAGVIQSPRHLIKEKRETATLKCYPIPRHDTVYWYQQGPGQDPQFLISFYEKMQSDKGSIPDRFSAQQFSDYHSELNMSSLELGDSALYFCASSGGAGGPVETQYFGPGTRLLVL.

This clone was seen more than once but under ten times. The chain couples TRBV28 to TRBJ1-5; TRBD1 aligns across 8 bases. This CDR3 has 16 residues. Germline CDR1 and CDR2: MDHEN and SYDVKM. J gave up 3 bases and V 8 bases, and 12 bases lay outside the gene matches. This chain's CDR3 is CASLSPGTGINQPQHF. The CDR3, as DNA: TGTGCCAGCCTCTCGCCCGGGACAGGTATCAATCAGCCCCAGCATTTT.

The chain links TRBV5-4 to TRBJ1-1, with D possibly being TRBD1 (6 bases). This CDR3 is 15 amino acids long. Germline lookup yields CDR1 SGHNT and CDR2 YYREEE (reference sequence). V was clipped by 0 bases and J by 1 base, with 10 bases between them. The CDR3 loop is CASSLAETGNTEAFF. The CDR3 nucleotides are TGTGCCAGCAGCTTGGCCGAGACAGGGAACACTGAAGCTTTCTTT.

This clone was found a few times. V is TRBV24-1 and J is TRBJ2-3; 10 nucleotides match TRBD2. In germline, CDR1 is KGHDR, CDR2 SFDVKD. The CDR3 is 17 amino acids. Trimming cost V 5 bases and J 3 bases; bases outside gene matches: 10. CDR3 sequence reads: CATSAFTSSGRTDTQYF. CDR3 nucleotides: TGTGCCACCAGTGCGTTCACCTCTAGCGGGAGAACAGATACGCAGTATTTT.

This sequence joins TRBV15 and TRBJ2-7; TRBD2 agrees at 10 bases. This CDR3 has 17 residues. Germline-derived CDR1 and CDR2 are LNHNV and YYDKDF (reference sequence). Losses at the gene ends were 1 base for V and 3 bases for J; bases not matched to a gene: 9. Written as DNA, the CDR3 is TGTGCCACCAGCAGAGCTCCTAGCGGGAGCGGCCTCTACGAGCAGTACGTC. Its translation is CATSRAPSGSGLYEQYV.

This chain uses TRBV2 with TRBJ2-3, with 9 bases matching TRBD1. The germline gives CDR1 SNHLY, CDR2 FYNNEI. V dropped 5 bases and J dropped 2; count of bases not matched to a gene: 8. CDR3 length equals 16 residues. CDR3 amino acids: CASSRYGTGNTDTQYF. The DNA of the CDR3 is TGTGCCAGCAGTCGATACGGGACAGGGAACACAGATACGCAGTATTTT.

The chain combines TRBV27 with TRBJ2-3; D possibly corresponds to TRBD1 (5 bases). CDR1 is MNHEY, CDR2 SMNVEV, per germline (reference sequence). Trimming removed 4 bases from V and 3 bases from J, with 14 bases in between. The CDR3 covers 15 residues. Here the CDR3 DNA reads TGTGCCAGCAGTTCTATCAGGGTGTTGACAGATACGCAGTATTTT. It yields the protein CASSSIRVLTDTQYF.